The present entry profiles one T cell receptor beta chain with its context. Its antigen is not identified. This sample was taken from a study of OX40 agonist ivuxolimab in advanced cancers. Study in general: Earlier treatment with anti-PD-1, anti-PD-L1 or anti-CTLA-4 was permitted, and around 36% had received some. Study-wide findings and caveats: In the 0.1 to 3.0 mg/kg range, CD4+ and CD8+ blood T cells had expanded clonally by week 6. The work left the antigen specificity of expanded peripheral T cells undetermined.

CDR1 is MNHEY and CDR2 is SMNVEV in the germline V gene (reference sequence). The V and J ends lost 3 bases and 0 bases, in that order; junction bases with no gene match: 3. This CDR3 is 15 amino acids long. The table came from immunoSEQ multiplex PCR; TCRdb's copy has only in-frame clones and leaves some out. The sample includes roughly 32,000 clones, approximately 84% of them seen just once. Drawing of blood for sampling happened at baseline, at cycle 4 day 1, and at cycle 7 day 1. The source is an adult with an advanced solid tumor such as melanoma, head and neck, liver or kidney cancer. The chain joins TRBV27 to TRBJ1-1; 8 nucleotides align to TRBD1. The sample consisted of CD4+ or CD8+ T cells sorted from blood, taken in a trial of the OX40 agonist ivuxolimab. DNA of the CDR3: TGTGCCAGCAGTTTCAGGGGGCACATGAACACTGAAGCTTTCTTT. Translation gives CASSFRGHMNTEAFF.